This T cell receptor (beta chain) was identified in a study of tumor and adjacent non-tumor tissue in lung cancer. RNA was extracted from bulk tissue without any cell sorting. This clonotype came up many times. A modified ARM-PCR protocol with three rounds of nested PCR amplified TCRbeta. MiXCR, run by TCRdb on the multiplex PCR reads, gives a single entry per CDR3 protein. This sample carries tens of thousands of distinct CDR3 sequences, roughly 70% of them seen once, and the ten largest clones take approximately 20%. The CDR3 spans 15 residues. Trimming took 0 bases from V and 1 from J, leaving 7 bases between them. Germline CDR1 and CDR2: MGHRA and YSYEKL.

The sample taken for sequencing was lung tumor tissue. This chain links TRBV4-1 with TRBJ2-1; perhaps D is TRBD1 or TRBD2 (5 bases each). This clonotype was obtained from a man in his sixties with non-small cell lung cancer. The chain's CDR3 is CASSQEGRSYNEQFF. CDR3 sequence (DNA): TGCGCCAGCAGCCAAGAGGGACGGTCCTACAATGAGCAGTTCTTC.